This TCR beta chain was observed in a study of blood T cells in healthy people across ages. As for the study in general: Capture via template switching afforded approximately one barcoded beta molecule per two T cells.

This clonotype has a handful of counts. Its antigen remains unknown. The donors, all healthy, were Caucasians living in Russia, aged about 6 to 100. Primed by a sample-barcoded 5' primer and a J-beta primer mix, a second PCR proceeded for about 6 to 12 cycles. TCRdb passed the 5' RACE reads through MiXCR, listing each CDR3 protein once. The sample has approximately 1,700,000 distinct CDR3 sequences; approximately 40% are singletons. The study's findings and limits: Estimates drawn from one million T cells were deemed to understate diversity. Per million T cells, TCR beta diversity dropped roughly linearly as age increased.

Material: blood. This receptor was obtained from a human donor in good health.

As DNA, the CDR3 is TGTGCCAGCAGCTCAGGCGGGCAGGGGAGGGAGACCCAGTACTTC. The encoded protein is CASSSGGQGRETQYF. V gene TRBV7-2 combines with J gene TRBJ2-5; tentatively, D is TRBD1 or TRBD2 (6 bases each). CDR3 length equals 15 residues. Trimming took 4 bases from V and 5 from J, leaving 17 bases between them. The germline gives CDR1 SGHTA, CDR2 FQGNSA.